The next 15 T cell receptor beta chains were all read from a single sample in a study of blood T cell repertoires in COVID-19 (dated by TCRdb to about 2020). Libraries were made using the immunoSEQ multiplex PCR assay. The clones in this table, taken by TCRdb from immuneACCESS, are in-frame only. Not every clone is retained; where verified, under half of the shortfall comes from an unresolved V gene, and the cause of the rest is unknown. The sample includes around 50,000 clones, with 80% to 95% observed a single time. The ten most abundant clones make up about 1% of the sample. The sample consisted of peripheral blood. The receptors shown here come from a man aged 55 to 70 with COVID-19, enrolled during active disease.

This chain uses TRBV28 with TRBJ2-1, with 7 bases matching TRBD1. CDR1 MDHEN and CDR2 SYDVKM come from the germline V gene. J gave up 9 bases and V 5 bases, and 4 bases lay outside the gene matches. This CDR3 has 12 amino acids. CDR3 region: CASSQPGGEQFF. CDR3 bases: TGTGCCAGCAGTCAACCAGGGGGTGAGCAGTTCTTC.

This clone was detected once. The chain uses TRBV10-2 and TRBJ1-4, with 7 bases matching TRBD1. After removal of 2 bases from V and 7 bases from J, the junction contained 7 bases not matched to a gene. CDR1 WSHSY and CDR2 SAAADI come from the germline V gene. This CDR3 comprises 15 residues. The CDR3 region is CASSEPDRVGEKLFF. CDR3 in DNA: TGCGCCAGCAGTGAGCCCGACAGGGTGGGTGAAAAACTGTTTTTT.

The chain links TRBV6-2 or TRBV6-3 to TRBJ1-5; TRBD1 matches 7 bases. The V gene end was trimmed by 4 bases and the J gene end by 4 bases; junction bases not matched to a gene: 7. The CDR3 consists of 15 residues. Germline V gene data show CDR1 as MNHEY and CDR2 as SVGEGT. The chain's CDR3 is CASSSQGVRNQPQHF. CDR3 in DNA: TGTGCCAGCAGTTCCCAGGGGGTGAGGAATCAGCCCCAGCATTTT.

CDR3 sequence: CASREGASGYTF. In nucleotides, the CDR3 is TGTGCCAGCAGAGAGGGGGCGAGCGGCTACACCTTC. V usage is TRBV6-6 and J usage is TRBJ1-2; TRBD1 matches 7 bases. CDR3 size: 12 residues. V was clipped by 6 bases and J by 8 bases; unmatched bases: 6. Germline V gene lookup returns CDR1 MNHNY and CDR2 SVGAGI (reference sequence).

The V gene is TRBV2, the J gene TRBJ1-2; 8 bases match TRBD1. The CDR3 is 15 amino acids. J gave up 8 bases and V 3 bases, and 11 bases lay outside the gene matches. Per germline, CDR1 SNHLY and CDR2 FYNNEI. CDR3: CASSDETGGHRGYTF. The DNA of the CDR3 is TGTGCCAGCAGTGATGAAACAGGGGGACACCGAGGCTACACCTTC.

The chain combines TRBV3-1 (or the pseudogene TRBV3-2) with TRBJ1-2, with 9 positions matching TRBD1. With 1 base clipped from V and 5 bases from J, the junction kept 5 bases outside the gene matches. The CDR3 is 15 amino acids. Germline V CDR1 and CDR2: LGHDT, YNNKEL (reference sequence). CDR3 protein: CASSQGLGQGYGYTF. DNA of the CDR3: TGTGCCAGCAGCCAAGGGTTGGGACAGGGATATGGCTACACCTTC.

The rearrangement uses TRBV29-1 and TRBJ2-5, with unresolved D. The CDR3 consists of 14 residues. The V end was cut by 2 bases, the J end by 3 bases, with 13 bases between. Germline V gene data show CDR1 as SQVTM and CDR2 as ANQGSEA. CDR3 coding DNA: TGCAGCGTTGAAACAGATACGTTCAAAGAGACCCAGTACTTC. Residues: CSVETDTFKETQYF.

This rearrangement joins TRBV6-5 to TRBJ1-5, with 8 bases matching TRBD1. The V and J ends lost 4 bases and 4 bases, in that order; junction bases with no gene match: 6. The CDR3 totals 15 residues. The germline CDR1 and CDR2 sequences are MNHEY and SVGAGI. This CDR3 reads CASSSGQGHNQPQHF. CDR3 sequence (DNA): TGTGCCAGCAGTTCCGGACAGGGACATAATCAGCCCCAGCATTTT.

The chain joins TRBV18 to TRBJ1-1, with 8 bases matching TRBD1. The CDR3 runs 15 residues. CDR1 is KGHSH and CDR2 is LQKENI in the germline V gene. V trimming: 3 bases; J trimming: 6 bases; junction bases outside the gene matches: 9. This CDR3 reads CASSPSRQGTSEAFF. The CDR3 bases are TGTGCCAGCTCACCGTCTCGACAGGGGACCTCTGAAGCTTTCTTT.

This clone was observed a handful of times. DNA of the CDR3: TGTGCCAGCTCAGGTTCCGGGACAGGGGGCTTCTATGGCTACACCTTC. Protein sequence: CASSGSGTGGFYGYTF. The rearrangement joins TRBV18 to TRBJ1-2, with TRBD1 matching 12 bases. With 5 bases clipped from V and 4 bases from J, the junction kept 8 bases outside the gene matches. Germline V CDR1 and CDR2: KGHSH, LQKENI. This CDR3 is built from 16 residues.

The chain combines TRBV3-1 (or the pseudogene TRBV3-2) with TRBJ2-7, with D unclear. CDR1 and CDR2 (germline): LGHDT, YNNKEL (reference sequence). Trimming removed 4 bases at V and 0 bases at J, with 10 bases between. The CDR3 consists of 14 residues. The CDR3 sequence: CASSPDWSSYEQYF. For the CDR3, the DNA is TGTGCCAGCAGCCCCGATTGGAGCTCCTACGAGCAGTACTTC.

This chain uses TRBV5-1 with TRBJ1-1, with 11 bases lining up with TRBD1. Trimming cost V 0 bases and J 1 base; bases outside gene matches: 11. Germline CDR1 SGHRS, CDR2 YFSETQ. The CDR3 totals 19 residues. DNA for the CDR3: TGCGCCAGCAGCTTGGCCTGGGTTGGACAGGGGGCAACGAACACTGAAGCTTTCTTT. The encoded protein is CASSLAWVGQGATNTEAFF.

The rearrangement uses TRBV25-1 and TRBJ2-2; D perhaps matches TRBD1 (6 bases). This CDR3 has 13 amino acids. Trimming removed 3 bases at V and 6 bases at J, with 8 bases between. CDR1 is MGHDK, CDR2 SYGVNS, per germline. CDR3 nucleotide sequence: TGTGCCAGCAGTGAGACAGGTGCCGGGGAGCTGTTTTTT. Protein product: CASSETGAGELFF.

The chain links TRBV7-3 to TRBJ2-1; 8 positions match TRBD1. Germline CDR1 and CDR2: SGHTA and FQGTGA. The junction had 9 bases not matched to a gene; V was cut back by 7 bases and J by 7 bases. This CDR3 has 14 residues. For the CDR3, the DNA is TGTGCCAGCACCCCGGACAGGGAAGGGAATGAGCAGTTCTTC. Residues: CASTPDREGNEQFF.

The rearrangement joins TRBV7-3 to TRBJ2-2, with TRBD2 as a possible D gene (6 bases). With 0 bases removed from V and 2 bases from J, the gap between germline ends came to 10 bases. Germline V lookup: CDR1 SGHTA, CDR2 FQGTGA. The CDR3 extends over 16 amino acids. Written as DNA, the CDR3 is TGTGCCAGCAGCTTAACCGGGACTTCTAACACCGGGGAGCTGTTTTTT. Translating it yields CASSLTGTSNTGELFF.